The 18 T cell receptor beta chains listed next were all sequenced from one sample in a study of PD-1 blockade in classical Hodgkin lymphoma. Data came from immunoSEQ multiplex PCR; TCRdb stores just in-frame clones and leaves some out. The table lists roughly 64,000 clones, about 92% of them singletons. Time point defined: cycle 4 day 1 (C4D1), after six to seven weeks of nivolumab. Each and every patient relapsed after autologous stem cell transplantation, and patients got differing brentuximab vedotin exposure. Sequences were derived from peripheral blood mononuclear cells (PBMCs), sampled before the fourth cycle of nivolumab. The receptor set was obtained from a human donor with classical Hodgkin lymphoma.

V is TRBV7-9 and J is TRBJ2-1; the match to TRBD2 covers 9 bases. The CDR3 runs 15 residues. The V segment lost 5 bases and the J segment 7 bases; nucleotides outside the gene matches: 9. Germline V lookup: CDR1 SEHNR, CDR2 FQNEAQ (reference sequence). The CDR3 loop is CASSRSGGLANEQFF. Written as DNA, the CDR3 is TGTGCCAGCAGCCGGTCTGGGGGACTAGCAAATGAGCAGTTCTTC.

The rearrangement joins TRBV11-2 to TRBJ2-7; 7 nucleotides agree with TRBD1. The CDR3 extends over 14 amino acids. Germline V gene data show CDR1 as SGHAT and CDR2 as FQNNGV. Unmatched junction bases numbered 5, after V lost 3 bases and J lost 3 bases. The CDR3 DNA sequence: TGTGCCAGCAGCTTTGGGACAGCAGTCTACGAGCAGTACTTC. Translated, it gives CASSFGTAVYEQYF.

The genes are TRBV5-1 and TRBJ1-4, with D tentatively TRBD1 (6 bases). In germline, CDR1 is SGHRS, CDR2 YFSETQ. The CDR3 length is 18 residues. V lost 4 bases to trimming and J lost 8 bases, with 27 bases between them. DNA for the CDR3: TGCGCCAGCAGCGCGAACTCCGGGACAAAGTGGGGGCGGGAAAAACTGTTTTTT. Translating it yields CASSANSGTKWGREKLFF.

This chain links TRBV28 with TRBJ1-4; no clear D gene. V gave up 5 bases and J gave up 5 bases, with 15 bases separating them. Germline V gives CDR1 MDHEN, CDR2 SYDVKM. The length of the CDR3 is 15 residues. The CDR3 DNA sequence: TGTGCCAGCAGTCCAAGGAAAGAGAAGAATGAAAAACTGTTTTTT. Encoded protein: CASSPRKEKNEKLFF.

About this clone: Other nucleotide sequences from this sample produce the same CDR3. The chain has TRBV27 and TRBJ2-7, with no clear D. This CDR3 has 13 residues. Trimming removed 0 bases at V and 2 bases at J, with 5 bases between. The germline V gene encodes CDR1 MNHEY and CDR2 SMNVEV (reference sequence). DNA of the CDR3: TGTGCCAGCAGTTTATCAGGCGCCTACGAGCAGTACTTC. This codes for CASSLSGAYEQYF.

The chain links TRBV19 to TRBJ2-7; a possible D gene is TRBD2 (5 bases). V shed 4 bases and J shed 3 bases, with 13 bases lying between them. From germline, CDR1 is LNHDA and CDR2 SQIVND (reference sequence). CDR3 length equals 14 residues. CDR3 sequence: CASSRIGGVYEQYF. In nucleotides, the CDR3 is TGTGCCAGTAGTAGAATCGGAGGAGTCTACGAGCAGTACTTC.

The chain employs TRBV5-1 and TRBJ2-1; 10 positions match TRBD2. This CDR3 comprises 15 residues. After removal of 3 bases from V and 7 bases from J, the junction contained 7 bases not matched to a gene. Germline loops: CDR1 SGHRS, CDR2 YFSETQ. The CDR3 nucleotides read TGCGCCAGCAGCTCGGCACTAGCGGGACAAAATGAGCAGTTCTTC. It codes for CASSSALAGQNEQFF.

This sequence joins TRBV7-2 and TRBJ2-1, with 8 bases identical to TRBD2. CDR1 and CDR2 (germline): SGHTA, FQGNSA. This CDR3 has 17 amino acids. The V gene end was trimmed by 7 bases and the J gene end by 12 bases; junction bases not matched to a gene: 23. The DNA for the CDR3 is TGTGCCAGCACCCCGATAGGAGGGACTAGAGGAACGAAGGGGCAGTTCTTC. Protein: CASTPIGGTRGTKGQFF. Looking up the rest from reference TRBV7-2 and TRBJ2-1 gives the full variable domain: GAGVSQSPSNKVTEKGKDVELRCDPISGHTALYWYRQSLGQGLEFLIYFQGNSAPDKSGLPSDRFSAERTGGSVSTLTIQRTQQEDSAVYLCASTPIGGTRGTKGQFFGPGTRLTVL.

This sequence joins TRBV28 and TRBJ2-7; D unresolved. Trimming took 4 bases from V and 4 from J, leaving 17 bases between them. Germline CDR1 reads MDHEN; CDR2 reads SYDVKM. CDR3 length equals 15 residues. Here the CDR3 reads CASSSYPPATYEQYF. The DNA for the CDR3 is TGTGCCAGCAGTTCTTACCCCCCCGCAACGTACGAGCAGTACTTC.

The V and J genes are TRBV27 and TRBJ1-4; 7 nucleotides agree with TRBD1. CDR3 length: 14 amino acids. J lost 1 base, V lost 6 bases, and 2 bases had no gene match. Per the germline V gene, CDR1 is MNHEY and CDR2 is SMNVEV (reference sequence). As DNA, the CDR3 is TGTGCCAGCAGGCGACAGGGAACTAATGAAAAACTGTTTTTT. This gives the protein CASRRQGTNEKLFF.

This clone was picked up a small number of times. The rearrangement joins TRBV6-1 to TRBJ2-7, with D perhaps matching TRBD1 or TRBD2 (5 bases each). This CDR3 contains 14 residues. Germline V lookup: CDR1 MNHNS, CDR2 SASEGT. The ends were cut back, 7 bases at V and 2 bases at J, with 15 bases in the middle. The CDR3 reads CASTLWGPTYEQYF. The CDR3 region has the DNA TGTGCCAGCACTCTGTGGGGACCTACCTACGAGCAGTACTTC.

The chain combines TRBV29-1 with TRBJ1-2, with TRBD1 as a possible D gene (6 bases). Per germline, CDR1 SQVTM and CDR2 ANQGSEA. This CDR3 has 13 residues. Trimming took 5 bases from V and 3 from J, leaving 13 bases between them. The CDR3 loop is CSVTDGQHYGYTF. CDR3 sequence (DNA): TGCAGCGTTACTGATGGACAGCACTATGGCTACACCTTC.

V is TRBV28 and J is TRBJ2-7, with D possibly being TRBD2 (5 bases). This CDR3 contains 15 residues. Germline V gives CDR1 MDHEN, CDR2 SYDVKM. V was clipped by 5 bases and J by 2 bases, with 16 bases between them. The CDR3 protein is CASSPPPPGTYEQYF. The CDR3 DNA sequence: TGTGCCAGCAGTCCCCCTCCCCCGGGGACCTACGAGCAGTACTTC.

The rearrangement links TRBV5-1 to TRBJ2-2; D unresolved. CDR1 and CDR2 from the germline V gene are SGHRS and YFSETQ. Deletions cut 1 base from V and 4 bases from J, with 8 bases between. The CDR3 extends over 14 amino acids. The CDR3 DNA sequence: TGCGCCAGCAGCTTGTTCAGGTCCACCGGGGAGCTGTTTTTT. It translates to CASSLFRSTGELFF.

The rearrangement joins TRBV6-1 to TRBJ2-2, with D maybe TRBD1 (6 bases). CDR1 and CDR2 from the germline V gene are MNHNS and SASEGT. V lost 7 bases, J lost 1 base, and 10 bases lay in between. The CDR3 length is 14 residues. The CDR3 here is CASTQGWNTGELFF. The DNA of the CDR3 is TGTGCCAGCACGCAGGGGTGGAACACCGGGGAGCTGTTTTTT.

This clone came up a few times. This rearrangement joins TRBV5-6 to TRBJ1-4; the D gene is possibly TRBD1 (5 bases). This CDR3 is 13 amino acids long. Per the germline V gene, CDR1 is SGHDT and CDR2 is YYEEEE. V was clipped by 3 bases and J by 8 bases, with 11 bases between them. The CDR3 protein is CASSSGPDEKLFF. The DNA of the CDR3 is TGTGCCAGCAGCTCGGGGCCTGACGAAAAACTGTTTTTT. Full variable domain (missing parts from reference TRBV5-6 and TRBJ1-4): DAGVTQSPTHLIKTRGQQVTLRCSPKSGHDTVSWYQQALGQGPQFIFQYYEEEERQRGNFPDRFSGHQFPNYSSELNVNALLLGDSALYLCASSSGPDEKLFFGSGTQLSVL.

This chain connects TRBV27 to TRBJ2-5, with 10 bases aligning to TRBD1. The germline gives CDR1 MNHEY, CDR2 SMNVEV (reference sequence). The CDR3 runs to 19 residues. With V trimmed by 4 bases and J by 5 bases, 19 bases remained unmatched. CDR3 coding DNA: TGTGCCAGCAGTTACTGGTGGCCCGGGACAGGGGATTTTGGCGAGACCCAGTACTTC. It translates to CASSYWWPGTGDFGETQYF.

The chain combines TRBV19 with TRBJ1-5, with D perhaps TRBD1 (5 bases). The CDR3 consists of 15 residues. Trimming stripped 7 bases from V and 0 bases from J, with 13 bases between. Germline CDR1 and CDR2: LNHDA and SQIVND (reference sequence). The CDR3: CASIQGAYSNQPQHF. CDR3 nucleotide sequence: TGTGCCAGTATTCAGGGCGCATATAGCAATCAGCCCCAGCATTTT.